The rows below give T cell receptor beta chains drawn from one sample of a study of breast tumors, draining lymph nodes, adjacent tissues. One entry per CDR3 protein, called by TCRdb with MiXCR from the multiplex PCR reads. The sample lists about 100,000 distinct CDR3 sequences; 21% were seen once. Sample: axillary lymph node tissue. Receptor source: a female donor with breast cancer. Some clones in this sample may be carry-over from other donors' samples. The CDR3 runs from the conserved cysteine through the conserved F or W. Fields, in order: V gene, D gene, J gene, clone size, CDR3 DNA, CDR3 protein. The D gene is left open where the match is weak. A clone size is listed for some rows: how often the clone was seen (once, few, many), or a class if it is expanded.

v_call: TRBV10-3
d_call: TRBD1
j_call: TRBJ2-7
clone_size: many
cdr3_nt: TGTGCCATCAGTGAGCCACTGGACAGGGACGAGCAGTACTTC
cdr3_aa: CAISEPLDRDEQYF

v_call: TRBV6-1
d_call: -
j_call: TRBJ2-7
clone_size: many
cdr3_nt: TGTGCCAGCAGTGAGTCGACTGGTGAGCAGTACTTC
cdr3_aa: CASSESTGEQYF

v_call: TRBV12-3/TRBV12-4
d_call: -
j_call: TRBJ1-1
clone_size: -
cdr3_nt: TGTGCCAGCAGTTTAGCCGGGGCGGTGGGCACTGAAGCTTTCTTT
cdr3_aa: CASSLAGAVGTEAFF

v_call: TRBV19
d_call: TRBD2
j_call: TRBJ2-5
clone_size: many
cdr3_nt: TGTGCCAGTAGTATAGCCGGGGGGAAAGAGACCCAGTACTTC
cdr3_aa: CASSIAGGKETQYF

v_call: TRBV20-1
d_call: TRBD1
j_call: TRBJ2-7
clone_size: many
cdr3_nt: TGCAGTGCTAGAGATACGAGCAGGGGGCTCGACGAGCAGTACTTC
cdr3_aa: CSARDTSRGLDEQYF

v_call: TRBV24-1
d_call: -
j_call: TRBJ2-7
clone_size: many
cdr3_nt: TGTGCCACCAGTGAGGTTCTCCAGTACTTC
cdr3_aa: CATSEVLQYF

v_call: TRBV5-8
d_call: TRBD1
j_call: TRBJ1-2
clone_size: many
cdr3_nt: TGTGCCAGCAGCTTGTTTTTCAGGGGGCTCCCCAACTATGGCTACACCTTC
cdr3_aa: CASSLFFRGLPNYGYTF

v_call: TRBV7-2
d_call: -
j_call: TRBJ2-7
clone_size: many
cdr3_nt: TGTGCCAGCAGCCCCGACCACTACTCCTACGAGCAGTACTTC
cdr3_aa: CASSPDHYSYEQYF

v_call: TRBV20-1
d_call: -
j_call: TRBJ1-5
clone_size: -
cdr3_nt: TGCAGTGCTAGAGAAAGTTCGGCTCAGCCCCAGCATTTT
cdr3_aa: CSARESSAQPQHF

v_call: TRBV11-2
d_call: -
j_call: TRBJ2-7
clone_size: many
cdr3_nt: TGTGCCAGCAGCTTACAATCGGACGGAGACTACGAGCAGTACTTC
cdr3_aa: CASSLQSDGDYEQYF

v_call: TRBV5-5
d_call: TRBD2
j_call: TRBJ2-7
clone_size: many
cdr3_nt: TGTGCCAGCAGCTTCTGGACTAGCGGGCCCTACGAGCAGTACTTC
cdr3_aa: CASSFWTSGPYEQYF

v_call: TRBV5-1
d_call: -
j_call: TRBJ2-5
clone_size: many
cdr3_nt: TGCGCCAGCAGCTTATCCACAGGGCGGCAAGGGACCCAGTACTTC
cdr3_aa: CASSLSTGRQGTQYF

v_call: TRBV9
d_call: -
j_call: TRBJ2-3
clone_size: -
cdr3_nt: TGTGCCAGCAGCGTAGTGCCTTCGGGAGATACGCAGTATTTT
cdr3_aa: CASSVVPSGDTQYF

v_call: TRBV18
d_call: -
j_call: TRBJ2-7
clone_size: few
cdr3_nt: TGTGCCAGCTCAAAGAGCCTGGCGGGAACATACGAGCAGTACTTC
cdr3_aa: CASSKSLAGTYEQYF

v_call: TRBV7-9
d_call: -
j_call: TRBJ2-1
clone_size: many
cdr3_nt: TGTGCCAGCAGCCTAGGACAGCCAGAGCAGTTCTTC
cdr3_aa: CASSLGQPEQFF

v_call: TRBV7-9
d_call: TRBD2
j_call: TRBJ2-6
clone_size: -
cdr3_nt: TGTGCCAGCAGCTCCACTAGCGGGATCCCTATAAGCTCTGGGGCCAACGTCCTGACTTTC
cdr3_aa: CASSSTSGIPISSGANVLTF

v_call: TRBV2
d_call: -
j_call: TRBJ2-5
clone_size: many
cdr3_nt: TGTGCCAGCAGTGTAGCAGATGTTAGTAGGACCCAGTACTTC
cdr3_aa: CASSVADVSRTQYF

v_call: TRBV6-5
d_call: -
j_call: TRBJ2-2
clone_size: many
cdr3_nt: TGTGCCAGCAGTGGAGGGGCGGGAAGGTCTGGGGAGCTGTTTTTT
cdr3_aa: CASSGGAGRSGELFF

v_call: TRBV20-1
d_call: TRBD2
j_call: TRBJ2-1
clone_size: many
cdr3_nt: TGCAGTGCTAGGAGAAAGAGACTAGCGGCCTACAATGAGCAGTTCTTC
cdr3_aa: CSARRKRLAAYNEQFF

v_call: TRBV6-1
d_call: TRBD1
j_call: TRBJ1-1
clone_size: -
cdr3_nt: TGTGCCAGCAGTGAAGAACAGGGGACTGAAGCTTTCTTT
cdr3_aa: CASSEEQGTEAFF

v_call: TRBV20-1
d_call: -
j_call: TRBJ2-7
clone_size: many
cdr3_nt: TGCAGTGCTAGGGGGACTGACTCGTACGAGCAGTACTTC
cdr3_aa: CSARGTDSYEQYF

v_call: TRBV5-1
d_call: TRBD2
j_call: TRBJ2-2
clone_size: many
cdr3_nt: TGCGCCAGCAGCAAATGGACTAGCGGAGGGAACACCGGGGAGCTGTTTTTT
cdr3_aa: CASSKWTSGGNTGELFF

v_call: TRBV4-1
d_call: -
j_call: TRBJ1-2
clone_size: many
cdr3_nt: TGCGCCAGCAGCCAGGCTACAGTCTATGGCTACACCTTC
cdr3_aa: CASSQATVYGYTF

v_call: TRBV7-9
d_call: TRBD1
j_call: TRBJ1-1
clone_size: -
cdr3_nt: TGTGCCAGCAGCCTTCACACAGGGGTCACTGAAGCTTTCTTT
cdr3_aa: CASSLHTGVTEAFF

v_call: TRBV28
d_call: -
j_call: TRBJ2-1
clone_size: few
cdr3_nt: TGTGCCAGCAGTTCCCCATTCCGGGCGGAGGATGAGCAGTTCTTC
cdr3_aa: CASSSPFRAEDEQFF

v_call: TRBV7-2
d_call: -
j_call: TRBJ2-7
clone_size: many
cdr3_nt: TGTGCCAGCAGCTTCACCGCGGGTAACGAGCAGTACTTC
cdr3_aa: CASSFTAGNEQYF

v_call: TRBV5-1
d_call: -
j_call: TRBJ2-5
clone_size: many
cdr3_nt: TGCGCCAGCAGCCTGACCCTCCCTCAGGAGACCCAGTACTTC
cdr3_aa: CASSLTLPQETQYF

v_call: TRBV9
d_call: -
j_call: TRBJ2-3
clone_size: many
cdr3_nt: TGTGCCAGCAGCGTAGCGCAAATCACAGATACGCAGTATTTT
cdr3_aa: CASSVAQITDTQYF

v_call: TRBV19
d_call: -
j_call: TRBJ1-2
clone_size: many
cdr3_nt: TGTGCCAGTAGTACCCCTAGGAAGTCAGCTAACTATGGCTACACCTTC
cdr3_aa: CASSTPRKSANYGYTF

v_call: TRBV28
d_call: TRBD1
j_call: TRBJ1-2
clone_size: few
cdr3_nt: TGTGCCAGCAGCCCCGGGGGGACAGGGGGCGCGGCGGAGGGCTACACCTTC
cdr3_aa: CASSPGGTGGAAEGYTF

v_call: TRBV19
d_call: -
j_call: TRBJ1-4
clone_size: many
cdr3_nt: TGTGCCAGTAGTACCGTAGGGGTATCGAATGAAAAACTGTTTTTT
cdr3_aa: CASSTVGVSNEKLFF